Presented here are 21 T cell receptor beta chains from one specimen sequenced in a study of blood T cell repertoires in COVID-19. Generated by immunoSEQ multiplex PCR, the TCRdb table keeps only in-frame clones and is missing some. The sample holds around 210,000 clones; just under 85% are singletons and the top ten take 0.9% to 0.95%. Material: peripheral blood. The receptors were sampled from a man aged 60-69 years with COVID-19, enrolled during active disease.

Of note for this clone: At one end the junction does not follow the germline gene, possibly because of a read error. CDR3: CASSDSGQGFLETRYF. CDR3 in DNA: TGTGCCAGCAGTGACTCTGGGCAGGGGTTTTTGGAGACCCGGTACTTC. The chain is built from TRBV2 and TRBJ2-5; possible D gene TRBD1, 6 bases. Germline-derived CDR1 and CDR2 are SNHLY and FYNNEI. This CDR3 is 16 amino acids long.

The CDR3 is CASSLVNRGLVGNTIYF. The CDR3 DNA follows: TGTGCCAGCAGTTTAGTAAACAGGGGGCTAGTCGGAAACACCATATATTTT. This chain joins TRBV28 and TRBJ1-3; TRBD1 matches at 9 bases. After removal of 2 bases from V and 4 bases from J, the junction contained 9 bases not matched to a gene. The CDR3 is 17 amino acids. Germline V CDR1 and CDR2: MDHEN, SYDVKM.

The chain carries TRBV19 and TRBJ1-1, with D perhaps matching TRBD1 (6 bases). This CDR3 has 15 residues. From germline, CDR1 is LNHDA and CDR2 SQIVND (reference sequence). V was pared by 6 bases and J by 1 base, with 15 bases between. CDR3 nucleotides: TGTGCCAGTAGCCCTTCGGTCAGGGGGAACACTGAAGCTTTCTTT. This sequence encodes CASSPSVRGNTEAFF.

The chain uses TRBV27 and TRBJ1-2; a possible D gene is TRBD1 (5 bases). This CDR3 has 15 residues. Per the germline V gene, CDR1 is MNHEY and CDR2 is SMNVEV (reference sequence). V shed 2 bases and J shed 8 bases, with 18 bases lying between them. The CDR3 protein is CASSLAKGTGEGYTF. Here the CDR3 DNA reads TGTGCCAGCAGTTTAGCAAAGGGGACGGGGGAAGGCTACACCTTC.

The chain employs TRBV29-1 and TRBJ1-5, with D perhaps matching TRBD1 (5 bases). The CDR3 loop spans 13 amino acids. V was trimmed by 4 bases and J by 7 bases, leaving 14 bases between them. Germline V gene lookup returns CDR1 SQVTM and CDR2 ANQGSEA. The CDR3 here is CSVVGGGGQPQHF. The CDR3 DNA reads TGCAGCGTTGTCGGGGGTGGGGGACAGCCCCAGCATTTT. The entire variable domain, with the rest obtained from reference TRBV29-1 and TRBJ1-5, is as follows: SAVISQKPSRDICQRGTSLTIQCQVDSQVTMMFWYRQQPGQSLTLIATANQGSEATYESGFVIDKFPISRPNLTFSTLTVSNMSPEDSSIYLCSVVGGGGQPQHFGDGTRLSIL.

A single count supports this clone. The chain carries TRBV5-1 and TRBJ1-1; 7 nucleotides align to TRBD1. From germline, CDR1 is SGHRS and CDR2 YFSETQ. This CDR3 contains 15 residues. J gave up 6 bases and V 0 bases, and 8 bases lay outside the gene matches. CDR3 sequence (DNA): TGCGCCAGCAGCTTGGAGTTGGGCAGGGGGTCTGAAGCTTTCTTT. It encodes CASSLELGRGSEAFF.

This rearrangement joins TRBV2 to TRBJ2-2; 8 positions match TRBD1. Germline trimming cut 5 bases from V and 3 bases from J; bases unmatched to any gene: 5. Looked up from germline, CDR1 is SNHLY and CDR2 is FYNNEI. This CDR3 spans 15 amino acids. CDR3 amino acids: CASSLDRVDTGELFF. The CDR3 DNA sequence: TGTGCCAGCAGTTTGGACAGGGTCGACACCGGGGAGCTGTTTTTT.

V is TRBV12-3 or TRBV12-4 and J is TRBJ1-2; D is undetermined. The CDR3 extends over 11 amino acids. The CDR3 loop is CLADYNYGYTF. The CDR3 bases are TGTTTGGCGGATTATAACTATGGCTACACCTTC.

The V call is TRBV28, the J call TRBJ2-1; 7 bases are a match to TRBD1. This CDR3 has 13 residues. The V and J ends lost 5 bases and 6 bases, in that order; junction bases with no gene match: 4. Germline CDR1 reads MDHEN; CDR2 reads SYDVKM. For the CDR3, the DNA is TGTGCCAGCAGTCCACAGGGGACCAATGAGCAGTTCTTC. This sequence encodes CASSPQGTNEQFF.

V usage is TRBV12-3 or TRBV12-4 and J usage is TRBJ1-3, with no clear D. Trimming removed 3 bases at V and 4 bases at J, with 7 bases between. CDR3 length equals 13 residues. CDR3 sequence (DNA): TGTGCCAGCAGTTTTGCAGGAGGAAACACCATATATTTT. It encodes CASSFAGGNTIYF.

The chain couples TRBV7-7 to TRBJ2-2; D is undetermined. The CDR3 is 14 amino acids. The germline CDR1 and CDR2 sequences are SSHAT and FNYEAQ (reference sequence). Trimming left V 2 bases short and J 1 base short, with 5 bases between. The CDR3 sequence: CASSLSLNTGELFF. The DNA for the CDR3 is TGTGCCAGCAGCTTAAGCTTGAACACCGGGGAGCTGTTTTTT.

V and J are TRBV19 and TRBJ2-6; D unclear. The V gene lost 6 bases and the J gene lost 0 bases, with 12 bases spanning the gap. CDR3 length: 16 amino acids. Germline CDR1 and CDR2: LNHDA and SQIVND (reference sequence). CDR3: CASSLRSGSGANVLTF. The CDR3 bases are TGTGCCAGTAGCCTCCGGTCCGGCTCTGGGGCCAACGTCCTGACTTTC.

The V gene is TRBV27, the J gene TRBJ2-2; 8 positions match TRBD1. Germline trimming cut 7 bases from V and 4 bases from J; bases unmatched to any gene: 5. CDR1 is MNHEY and CDR2 is SMNVEV in the germline V gene (reference sequence). This CDR3 is built from 14 residues. The CDR3 DNA follows: TGTGCCAGCAACCGACAGGGGATCACCGGGGAGCTGTTTTTT. Translation gives CASNRQGITGELFF.

This chain joins TRBV29-1 and TRBJ1-4; no reliable D call. V dropped 6 bases and J dropped 0 bases, with 5 bases sitting between them. Germline V CDR1 and CDR2: SQVTM, ANQGSEA. The CDR3 contains 12 residues. In DNA form, the CDR3 reads TGCAGCGTCAAGCCAACTAATGAAAAACTGTTTTTT. It encodes CSVKPTNEKLFF.

The chain combines TRBV2 with TRBJ2-2; D unresolved. Germline CDR1 SNHLY, CDR2 FYNNEI. CDR3 length: 13 residues. V lost 7 bases and J 0 bases, leaving 6 bases between the germline ends. The CDR3 DNA follows: TGTGCCAGCACCCATTCGAACACCGGGGAGCTGTTTTTT. This encodes CASTHSNTGELFF.

This clone was seen once. The chain joins TRBV30 to TRBJ1-2, with D possibly TRBD1 on 6 matching bases. The CDR3 is 14 amino acids. CDR1 and CDR2 from the germline V gene are GTSNPN and SVGIG (reference sequence). The V gene lost 4 bases and the J gene lost 0 bases, with 12 bases spanning the gap. CDR3 loop: CAWTLGASNYGYTF. The CDR3 DNA reads as TGTGCCTGGACCTTGGGGGCTTCTAACTATGGCTACACCTTC. Full variable domain (outside the CDR3, taken from reference TRBV30 and TRBJ1-2): SQTIHQWPATLVQPVGSPLSLECTVEGTSNPNLYWYRQAAGRGLQLLFYSVGIGQISSEVPQNLSASRPQDRQFILSSKKLLLSDSGFYLCAWTLGASNYGYTFGSGTRLTVV.

This sequence joins TRBV5-6 and TRBJ2-1; D is uncertain. Trimming shortened V by 1 base and J by 3 bases, and 11 bases separated the two germline ends. The CDR3 is made up of 15 amino acids. Germline V gene data show CDR1 as SGHDT and CDR2 as YYEEEE. CDR3 bases: TGTGCCAGCAGCTTGACCCCGCTAGTCTACAATGAGCAGTTCTTC. Translated: CASSLTPLVYNEQFF.

V usage is TRBV28 and J usage is TRBJ1-1; weak D call: TRBD1 (6 bases). V lost 1 base to trimming and J lost 7 bases, with 13 bases between them. Per germline, CDR1 MDHEN and CDR2 SYDVKM. The CDR3 loop spans 14 amino acids. CDR3 sequence: CASSLYGGIVEAFF. The CDR3 DNA reads as TGTGCCAGCAGTTTATATGGGGGCATAGTTGAAGCTTTCTTT. The variable domain in full, with the rest retrieved from reference TRBV28 and TRBJ1-1, is DVKVTQSSRYLVKRTGEKVFLECVQDMDHENMFWYRQDPGLGLRLIYFSYDVKMKEKGDIPEGYSVSREKKERFSLILESASTNQTSMYLCASSLYGGIVEAFFGQGTRLTVV.

The chain uses TRBV7-2 and TRBJ1-2; 7 nucleotides agree with TRBD1. The CDR3 is made up of 14 amino acids. In germline, CDR1 is SGHTA, CDR2 FQGNSA. The junction had 7 bases not matched to a gene; V was cut back by 1 base and J by 8 bases. The CDR3 loop reads CASSLGDRVGGYTF. In DNA, the CDR3 is TGTGCCAGCAGCTTAGGAGACAGGGTGGGAGGCTACACCTTC.

This chain connects TRBV3-1 (or the pseudogene TRBV3-2) to TRBJ1-2; maybe TRBD1 (5 bases). Trimming took 4 bases from V and 8 from J, leaving 26 bases between them. Germline lookup yields CDR1 LGHDT and CDR2 YNNKEL (reference sequence). There are 17 residues in the CDR3. In DNA, the CDR3 is TGTGCCAGCAGCCCCATCGATCTTTTGCAGGGAACGGGCGGCTACACCTTC. As protein: CASSPIDLLQGTGGYTF.

The genes are TRBV5-1 and TRBJ2-1; 10 nucleotides agree with TRBD2. With V trimmed by 3 bases and J by 4 bases, 4 bases remained unmatched. The CDR3 is 15 residues long. Germline V gives CDR1 SGHRS, CDR2 YFSETQ. DNA for the CDR3: TGCGCCAGCAGCTCGCTAGCGGGGGTGTACAATGAGCAGTTCTTC. Translating gives CASSSLAGVYNEQFF.